One sample yielded the 10 T cell receptor beta chains listed below, sequenced in a study of T cell responses to AZD1222 COVID-19 vaccine. The assay was immunoSEQ multiplex PCR, and TCRdb's table has in-frame clones only and misses some. The data show some 120,000 clones, with approximately 85% seen just once and 9.4% held by the top ten. The specimen was peripheral blood, collected on day 0 of AZD1222 vaccination. The receptor set was obtained from an adult in good health.

This clone showed up just once. Here the CDR3 reads CASSLGGPNQPQHF. In DNA form, the CDR3 reads TGTGCCAGCAGCTTGGGGGGCCCAAATCAGCCCCAGCATTTT. The chain employs TRBV11-3 and TRBJ1-5; TRBD1 is a possible D gene (6 bases). The V end was cut by 3 bases, the J end by 4 bases, with 10 bases between. The length of the CDR3 is 14 residues. Germline CDR1 is SGHNT and CDR2 is YENEEA. Drawing the rest from reference TRBV11-3 and TRBJ1-5, the complete variable domain is EAGVVQSPRYKIIEKKQPVAFWCNPISGHNTLYWYLQNLGQGPELLIRYENEEAVDDSQLPKDRFSAERLKGVDSTLKIQPAELGDSAVYLCASSLGGPNQPQHFGDGTRLSIL.

The chain has TRBV7-2 and TRBJ1-1, with D maybe TRBD1 (6 bases). The CDR3 totals 14 residues. Germline V gene data show CDR1 as SGHTA and CDR2 as FQGNSA. The V end lost 5 bases, the J end lost 0 bases, and 10 bases lay between the germline ends. The CDR3 DNA reads as TGTGCCAGCAGCGTCGGACAGTTGAACACTGAAGCTTTCTTT. It translates to CASSVGQLNTEAFF. Looking up the rest from reference TRBV7-2 and TRBJ1-1 gives the full variable domain: GAGVSQSPSNKVTEKGKDVELRCDPISGHTALYWYRQSLGQGLEFLIYFQGNSAPDKSGLPSDRFSAERTGGSVSTLTIQRTQQEDSAVYLCASSVGQLNTEAFFGQGTRLTVV.

The CDR3, as DNA: TGCAGCGTTGTTCGGCAGGGGGACACTGAAGCTTTCTTT. Translation: CSVVRQGDTEAFF. The rearrangement joins TRBV29-1 to TRBJ1-1, with 7 bases fitting TRBD1. This CDR3 region has 13 residues. Germline lookup yields CDR1 SQVTM and CDR2 ANQGSEA. V was clipped by 4 bases and J by 3 bases; unmatched bases: 5. The full variable domain, in which reference TRBV29-1 and TRBJ1-1 provide the parts outside the CDR3, is SAVISQKPSRDICQRGTSLTIQCQVDSQVTMMFWYRQQPGQSLTLIATANQGSEATYESGFVIDKFPISRPNLTFSTLTVSNMSPEDSSIYLCSVVRQGDTEAFFGQGTRLTVV.

The CDR3 region has the DNA TGTGCCAGCAGTTACTCGGGGGGGACTATCGAGCAGTACTTC. Protein product: CASSYSGGTIEQYF. The V and J genes are TRBV6-5 and TRBJ2-7, with 7 nucleotides matching TRBD2. The V gene's germline CDR1 is MNHEY and CDR2 SVGAGI. V shed 0 bases, J shed 6 bases, and the junction held 5 bases outside the gene matches. There are 14 residues in the CDR3.

The genes are TRBV5-4 and TRBJ2-1; TRBD2 matches at 10 bases. This CDR3 is built from 17 residues. The germline CDR1 and CDR2 sequences are SGHNT and YYREEE (reference sequence). With V trimmed by 0 bases and J by 4 bases, 7 bases remained unmatched. Written as DNA, the CDR3 is TGTGCCAGCAGCTTGGAGCTAGCGGGGGCCGGGTACAATGAGCAGTTCTTC. This codes for CASSLELAGAGYNEQFF.

The chain employs TRBV28 and TRBJ2-1, with TRBD2 matching over 8 bases. Trimming cost V 3 bases and J 5 bases; bases outside gene matches: 9. CDR1 is MDHEN and CDR2 is SYDVKM in the germline V gene. The CDR3 totals 16 residues. CDR3 DNA: TGTGCCAGCAGTTTTTTATTCGGGGGGGCGGACAATGAGCAGTTCTTC. It encodes CASSFLFGGADNEQFF.

This chain links TRBV11-2 with TRBJ2-7; D unresolved. Germline V gives CDR1 SGHAT, CDR2 FQNNGV. With 1 base removed from V and 5 bases from J, the gap between germline ends came to 6 bases. This CDR3 is built from 12 residues. CDR3 DNA: TGTGCCAGCAGCTTAGGCCGCAACGAGCAGTACTTC. As protein: CASSLGRNEQYF.

This chain connects TRBV3-1 (or the pseudogene TRBV3-2) to TRBJ1-5, with TRBD1 as a possible D gene (5 bases). Per germline, CDR1 LGHDT and CDR2 YNNKEL (reference sequence). V was trimmed by 1 base and J by 2 bases, leaving 9 bases between them. CDR3 length equals 15 residues. The CDR3 is CASSQATRGNQPQHF. In nucleotides, the CDR3 is TGTGCCAGCAGCCAAGCAACCAGGGGCAATCAGCCCCAGCATTTT.

The V call is TRBV12-5, the J call TRBJ1-6; D uncertain. V gave up 7 bases and J gave up 5 bases, with 15 bases separating them. Looked up from germline, CDR1 is LGHNT and CDR2 is FRNRAP. This CDR3 contains 15 residues. The CDR3: CASAPWRTDNSPLHF. CDR3 nucleotides: TGTGCTAGTGCCCCTTGGCGGACCGATAATTCACCCCTCCACTTT.

The V and J genes are TRBV3-1 (or the pseudogene TRBV3-2) and TRBJ1-6; D is ambiguous. Germline CDR1 and CDR2: LGHDT and YNNKEL (reference sequence). V gave up 0 bases and J gave up 8 bases, with 8 bases separating them. The CDR3 is 14 residues long. Written as DNA, the CDR3 is TGTGCCAGCAGCCAAGATCCTGCCTATTCACCCCTCCACTTT. It codes for CASSQDPAYSPLHF.